These 15 T cell receptor beta chains were all obtained from the same sample, sequenced in a study of control samples from healthy donors and cancer patients. Data came from immunoSEQ multiplex PCR; TCRdb stores just in-frame clones and leaves some out. The data contain roughly 43,000 clones, approximately 94% of them singletons. What was sequenced was blood. The receptors shown here come from a man aged 55 to 70 in good health.

The J gene is TRBJ2-7, the V gene TRBV7-8; 9 bases are a match to TRBD2. The CDR3 is 18 amino acids. The J segment lost 0 bases and the V segment lost 3 bases, leaving 12 bases of the junction unmatched. Germline-derived CDR1 and CDR2 are SGHVS and FQNEAQ. The DNA for the CDR3 is TGTGCCAGCAGCTTGGGCCGAGTGTCTAGCGGGGCCTCCTACGAGCAGTACTTC. Residues: CASSLGRVSSGASYEQYF.

The chain links TRBV5-4 to TRBJ2-3; unclear D gene. Germline CDR1 SGHNT, CDR2 YYREEE (reference sequence). The germline V and J ends were trimmed by 3 bases and 4 bases, with 12 bases remaining between them. The CDR3 length is 14 residues. CDR3 in amino acids: CASSSPESPDTQYF. The CDR3 coding sequence is TGTGCCAGCAGCTCTCCAGAGAGCCCAGATACGCAGTATTTT.

J is TRBJ2-7 and V is TRBV5-4, with D hard to call. Germline loops: CDR1 SGHNT, CDR2 YYREEE (reference sequence). V was cut by 0 bases and J by 3 bases, with 4 bases left in between. The CDR3 length is 12 residues. Here the CDR3 DNA reads TGTGCCAGCAGCTTGGGAGTCTACGAGCAGTACTTC. Its protein product is CASSLGVYEQYF.

This clone was observed once. The chain employs TRBV7-9 and TRBJ2-7; 10 bases map to TRBD2. Germline V CDR1 and CDR2: SEHNR, FQNEAQ (reference sequence). J gave up 6 bases and V 5 bases, and 7 bases lay outside the gene matches. The CDR3 has 14 amino acids. The CDR3 region is CASSPTGLALEQYF. DNA for the CDR3: TGTGCCAGCAGCCCGACGGGACTAGCGCTCGAGCAGTACTTC.

The genes are TRBV15 and TRBJ1-2; a weak D match, TRBD1 (6 bases). Germline-derived CDR1 and CDR2 are LNHNV and YYDKDF (reference sequence). V was cut by 1 base and J by 0 bases, with 9 bases left in between. The CDR3 is 15 residues long. DNA of the CDR3: TGTGCCACCAGCAGAGTTGGACAGTCTAACTATGGCTACACCTTC. Amino acid sequence: CATSRVGQSNYGYTF.

The chain joins TRBV10-1 to TRBJ1-1; 7 bases fit TRBD1. Germline V gene lookup returns CDR1 WNHNN and CDR2 SYGVQD (reference sequence). The CDR3 extends over 14 amino acids. The J segment lost 0 bases and the V segment lost 5 bases, leaving 3 bases of the junction unmatched. The CDR3 bases are TGCGCCAGCAGTCTAGACAGGGTGAACACTGAAGCTTTCTTT. Translated: CASSLDRVNTEAFF.

This clone was recorded only once. The chain couples TRBV6-5 to TRBJ1-1, with TRBD1 as a possible D gene (6 bases). From germline, CDR1 is MNHEY and CDR2 SVGAGI. CDR3 length: 15 amino acids. Trimming left V 7 bases short and J 1 base short, with 16 bases between. The CDR3 DNA is TGTGCCAGCACCCCCGGAGGGACAAGGAACACTGAAGCTTTCTTT. This codes for CASTPGGTRNTEAFF.

CDR3 DNA: TGTGCCAGCAGCTTCTATCTAGCGGAGCCGAGCTCCTACGAGCAGTACTTC. Translating gives CASSFYLAEPSSYEQYF. The V call is TRBV11-2, the J call TRBJ2-7; 7 bases fit TRBD2. This CDR3 spans 17 amino acids. Germline-derived CDR1 and CDR2 are SGHAT and FQNNGV. The V segment lost 3 bases and the J segment 0 bases; nucleotides outside the gene matches: 11.

This clone was seen a single time. V and J are TRBV6-5 and TRBJ1-2; a weak D match, TRBD1 (6 bases). The CDR3 is made up of 14 amino acids. The V gene's germline CDR1 is MNHEY and CDR2 SVGAGI. V was clipped by 6 bases and J by 4 bases, with 15 bases between them. This chain's CDR3 is CASSRPGHPYGYTF. In DNA form, the CDR3 reads TGTGCCAGCAGCCGACCGGGACACCCCTATGGCTACACCTTC.

V is TRBV7-3 and J is TRBJ1-1; D unresolved. In germline, CDR1 is SGHTA, CDR2 FQGTGA. Trimming took 8 bases from V and 1 from J, leaving 8 bases between them. CDR3 size: 12 residues. CDR3 residues: CASGVGNTEAFF. The CDR3, as DNA: TGTGCCAGCGGCGTGGGGAACACTGAAGCTTTCTTT.

The chain links TRBV10-3 to TRBJ2-3, with a weak D call TRBD1 (6 bases). CDR3 length equals 15 residues. V lost 5 bases, J lost 1 base, and 13 bases lay in between. In germline, CDR1 is ENHRY, CDR2 SYGVKD. The CDR3 sequence: CAISTGRGGTDTQYF. CDR3 DNA: TGTGCCATCAGTACAGGGAGAGGAGGCACAGATACGCAGTATTTT.

The chain is built from TRBV19 and TRBJ1-2, with D unresolved. The ends were cut back, 5 bases at V and 0 bases at J, with 10 bases in the middle. Germline V gene sequence: CDR1 LNHDA, CDR2 SQIVND (reference sequence). This CDR3 is built from 14 residues. CDR3: CASSLQSSNYGYTF. CDR3 DNA: TGTGCCAGTAGTTTACAGTCTTCTAACTATGGCTACACCTTC.

The chain links TRBV29-1 to TRBJ2-1, with 16 bases aligning to TRBD2. The CDR3 length is 15 residues. The germline V gene has CDR1 SQVTM and CDR2 ANQGSEA. Germline trimming cut 4 bases from V and 9 bases from J; bases unmatched to any gene: 6. CDR3 DNA: TGCAGCGTTGTTGGGACTAGCGGGAGGGCCGCTGAGCAGTTCTTC. It yields the protein CSVVGTSGRAAEQFF.

The J gene is TRBJ1-4, the V gene TRBV14; D gene ambiguous. Germline CDR1 reads SGHDN; CDR2 reads FVKESK. The CDR3 has 15 amino acids. V lost 3 bases, J lost 0 bases, and 8 bases lay in between. The DNA of the CDR3 is TGTGCCAGCAGCCAGACGTACGCAACTAATGAAAAACTGTTTTTT. Protein product: CASSQTYATNEKLFF.

V usage is TRBV10-3 and J usage is TRBJ1-6; 10 bases fit TRBD1. The V segment lost 6 bases and the J segment 7 bases; nucleotides outside the gene matches: 6. The CDR3 is made up of 15 amino acids. Germline CDR1 is ENHRY and CDR2 is SYGVKD. CDR3: CAIRGDRGYNSPLHF. The CDR3 bases are TGTGCCATCAGGGGGGACAGGGGTTACAATTCACCCCTCCACTTT.